The 8 T cell receptor beta chains below all came from one sample that was sequenced in a study of OX40 agonist ivuxolimab in advanced cancers. Receptor libraries were prepared by the immunoSEQ multiplex PCR assay. The source is immuneACCESS, and TCRdb retained only in-frame sequences with V and J called. Part of the clones is not carried over; for the studies checked, unresolved V genes explain less than half of this, and the remainder is unexplained. The sample includes approximately 58,000 clones, with 65% to 85% observed a single time. 4.6% of the sample comes from the top ten. The starting material was CD4+ or CD8+ T cells sorted from blood, obtained in a trial of the OX40 agonist ivuxolimab. These receptors were collected from an adult with an advanced solid tumor such as melanoma, head and neck, liver or kidney cancer.

In regard to this clone: Other DNA sequences within the sample encode an identical CDR3. The chain uses TRBV10-3 and TRBJ2-3; D might be TRBD1 or TRBD2, each matching 5 bases. There are 13 residues in the CDR3. Trimming took off 8 bases at V and 11 bases at J, with 20 bases between the two ends. CDR1 is ENHRY, CDR2 SYGVKD, per germline. As DNA, the CDR3 is TGTGCCATCGACGACCTACCGGGGCAGGGGCAGTATTTT. Its protein is CAIDDLPGQGQYF.

V gene TRBV6-5 combines with J gene TRBJ1-2; D is undetermined. Deletions cut 2 bases from V and 2 bases from J, with 6 bases between. The CDR3 has 13 residues. The V gene's germline CDR1 is MNHEY and CDR2 SVGAGI. The CDR3 nucleotides are TGTGCCAGCAGTTACGATAGGAACTATGGCTACACCTTC. It specifies CASSYDRNYGYTF.

This chain connects TRBV30 to TRBJ2-4; 12 positions agree with TRBD2. Germline V gene lookup returns CDR1 GTSNPN and CDR2 SVGIG (reference sequence). Trimming cost V 2 bases and J 6 bases; bases outside gene matches: 2. The CDR3 runs 14 residues. The CDR3 DNA sequence: TGTGCCTGGAGTCCGGGACTAGCGGGAAACATTCAGTACTTC. The encoded protein is CAWSPGLAGNIQYF.

The chain joins TRBV27 to TRBJ1-6; D is unclear. The V gene lost 6 bases and the J gene lost 4 bases, with 16 bases spanning the gap. The CDR3 runs 16 residues. Germline V gene data show CDR1 as MNHEY and CDR2 as SMNVEV (reference sequence). The CDR3 loop reads CASSQGAMGYNSPLHF. The CDR3 bases are TGTGCCAGCAGCCAAGGCGCCATGGGATATAATTCACCCCTCCACTTT.

The chain uses TRBV10-3 and TRBJ1-2; D not resolved. The V and J ends lost 2 bases and 3 bases respectively, with 7 bases between them. CDR1 and CDR2 from the germline V gene are ENHRY and SYGVKD. The CDR3 extends over 13 amino acids. CDR3 nucleotides: TGTGCCATCAGTGAGAGACGGGACTATGGCTACACCTTC. Translation: CAISERRDYGYTF.

J is TRBJ2-1 and V is TRBV19; TRBD1 matches at 7 bases. From germline, CDR1 is LNHDA and CDR2 SQIVND (reference sequence). With V trimmed by 3 bases and J by 5 bases, 1 base remained unmatched. The CDR3 runs 13 residues. CDR3 sequence (DNA): TGTGCCAGTAGTATGGGACAGCACAATGAGCAGTTCTTC. Amino acid sequence: CASSMGQHNEQFF.

This chain joins TRBV19 and TRBJ2-4; TRBD1 matches at 7 bases. Trimming took 5 bases from V and 1 from J; bases not matched to a gene: 11. Germline V gene lookup returns CDR1 LNHDA and CDR2 SQIVND (reference sequence). This CDR3 region has 17 residues. This CDR3 reads CASSERQGGKAKNIQYF. The CDR3 DNA follows: TGTGCCAGTAGTGAACGACAGGGCGGTAAGGCCAAAAACATTCAGTACTTC.

The genes are TRBV19 and TRBJ2-6; no reliable D call. V was trimmed by 5 bases and J by 4 bases, leaving 6 bases between them. In germline, CDR1 is LNHDA, CDR2 SQIVND (reference sequence). The CDR3 length is 13 residues. CDR3 coding DNA: TGTGCCAGTAGTCAGTCAGGGGCCAACGTCCTGACTTTC. Its translation: CASSQSGANVLTF.